These 19 T cell receptor beta chains were sequenced from one sample in a study of shared T cell receptors in the human thymus. Assay: immunoSEQ multiplex PCR; the TCRdb copy retains only in-frame clones and omits some. The repertoire includes some 640,000 clones, about 89% of them detected once, and more than 0.009% sits in the top ten. The sample also formed part of further work on human thymus T cells.

Sequencing input: thymocytes. The source is a boy under two years old with a congenital heart defect.

The chain combines TRBV29-1 with TRBJ2-1, with D perhaps matching TRBD1 (5 bases). Trimming removed 5 bases at V and 9 bases at J, with 8 bases between. Germline assignment: CDR1 SQVTM and CDR2 ANQGSEA. This CDR3 is built from 10 residues. This CDR3 is CSVTGTEQFF. Written as DNA, the CDR3 is TGCAGCGTTACAGGTACTGAGCAGTTCTTC.

This rearrangement joins TRBV28 to TRBJ1-5; D is perhaps TRBD1 (5 bases). The CDR3 totals 14 residues. CDR1 and CDR2 from the germline V gene are MDHEN and SYDVKM. V was pared by 7 bases and J by 6 bases, with 16 bases between. The CDR3 loop reads CASIPGVGSQPQHF. Written as DNA, the CDR3 is TGTGCCAGCATCCCGGGGGTTGGCAGTCAGCCCCAGCATTTT.

V gene TRBV20-1 combines with J gene TRBJ2-2, with no clear D. With 6 bases removed from V and 6 bases from J, the gap between germline ends came to 5 bases. Germline V gene sequence: CDR1 DFQATT, CDR2 SNEGSKA (reference sequence). The CDR3 is made up of 10 amino acids. Here the CDR3 reads CSAYPGELFF. The CDR3 DNA reads as TGCAGTGCGTATCCCGGGGAGCTGTTTTTT.

The chain has TRBV19 and TRBJ2-5, with a possible D match to TRBD2 (5 bases). V was cut by 5 bases and J by 2 bases, with 15 bases left in between. This CDR3 is 15 amino acids long. CDR1 LNHDA and CDR2 SQIVND come from the germline V gene (reference sequence). The CDR3 nucleotides read TGTGCCAGTAGTTCCGTCCCCGGGGTTCAAGAGACCCAGTACTTC. Translated, it gives CASSSVPGVQETQYF.

This clone was picked up a small number of times. The V gene is TRBV4-3, the J gene TRBJ2-7, with D possibly matching TRBD1 (6 bases). Germline assignment: CDR1 LGHNA and CDR2 YSLEER. V was cut by 1 base and J by 5 bases, with 6 bases left in between. The CDR3 spans 12 residues. In DNA form, the CDR3 reads TGCGCCAGCAGCCAAGGGGGGCACGAGCAGTACTTC. Protein product: CASSQGGHEQYF.

The V and J genes are TRBV4-1 and TRBJ1-2; possibly TRBD1 for D (6 bases). The germline CDR1 and CDR2 sequences are MGHRA and YSYEKL. CDR3 length: 14 amino acids. Deletions cut 0 bases from V and 4 bases from J, with 9 bases between. The CDR3: CASSQDRGAYGYTF. DNA for the CDR3: TGCGCCAGCAGCCAAGATCGGGGGGCCTATGGCTACACCTTC.

The V and J genes are TRBV7-9 and TRBJ2-5; unclear D gene. V was clipped by 1 base and J by 3 bases, with 6 bases between them. The CDR3 has 13 residues. Germline V lookup: CDR1 SEHNR, CDR2 FQNEAQ (reference sequence). Written as DNA, the CDR3 is TGTGCCAGCAGCTTAGTGGCAAAAGAGACCCAGTACTTC. This codes for CASSLVAKETQYF. Variable domain in full (rest from reference TRBV7-9 and TRBJ2-5): DTGVSQNPRHKITKRGQNVTFRCDPISEHNRLYWYRQTLGQGPEFLTYFQNEAQLEKSRLLSDRFSAERPKGSFSTLEIQRTEQGDSAMYLCASSLVAKETQYFGPGTRLLVL.

The chain has TRBV6-5 and TRBJ2-5; a weak D match, TRBD2 (5 bases). CDR3 length equals 16 residues. Germline loops: CDR1 MNHEY, CDR2 SVGAGI. V was trimmed by 4 bases and J by 5 bases, leaving 20 bases between them. CDR3 DNA: TGTGCCAGCAGTTCCCCCCGGGAAAACAGAGGGGAGACCCAGTACTTC. This gives the protein CASSSPRENRGETQYF.

The chain uses TRBV11-2 and TRBJ2-3; TRBD1 agrees at 10 bases. J lost 3 bases, V lost 4 bases, and 4 bases had no gene match. This CDR3 is 15 amino acids long. From germline, CDR1 is SGHAT and CDR2 FQNNGV. The CDR3 region has the DNA TGTGCCAGCAGCTCCAAGGACAGGGGGACAGATACGCAGTATTTT. Its protein is CASSSKDRGTDTQYF.

The rearrangement joins TRBV6-1 to TRBJ1-5; TRBD1 is a possible D gene (5 bases). Germline lookup yields CDR1 MNHNS and CDR2 SASEGT. The CDR3 sequence is 14 residues long. V was clipped by 0 bases and J by 5 bases, with 8 bases between them. CDR3 sequence (DNA): TGTGCCAGCAGTGAAGCAAGGGGTCATCAGCCCCAGCATTTT. The encoded protein is CASSEARGHQPQHF.

J is TRBJ2-7 and V is TRBV11-2; TRBD2 is a possible D gene (6 bases). Trimming stripped 1 base from V and 3 bases from J, with 16 bases between. This CDR3 contains 16 residues. Germline V lookup: CDR1 SGHAT, CDR2 FQNNGV. This CDR3 is CASSLVVGSPIYEQYF. The CDR3 DNA reads as TGTGCCAGCAGCTTAGTAGTCGGGAGTCCAATCTACGAGCAGTACTTC.

This sequence joins TRBV5-1 and TRBJ2-5; 10 bases align to TRBD1. The DNA end is more similar to TRBJ2-7, so the J call may be wrong. The CDR3 runs to 15 residues. Germline V gene data show CDR1 as SGHRS and CDR2 as YFSETQ. DNA of the CDR3: TGCGCCAGCAGCCTAGCACGGGACAGGGGTGACGAGCAGTACTTC. Translating gives CASSLARDRGDEQYF.

The chain carries TRBV7-3 and TRBJ2-1; D gene unclear. The CDR3 is 13 residues long. The germline V and J ends were trimmed by 5 bases and 5 bases, with 10 bases remaining between them. Germline CDR1 is SGHTA and CDR2 is FQGTGA. The CDR3 is CASSDTADNEQFF. The CDR3 DNA reads as TGTGCCAGCAGCGACACGGCCGACAATGAGCAGTTCTTC.

The rearrangement uses TRBV6-1 and TRBJ2-3; 11 bases map to TRBD2. Germline-derived CDR1 and CDR2 are MNHNS and SASEGT. The CDR3 is 17 residues long. With V trimmed by 1 base and J by 1 base, 4 bases remained unmatched. Here the CDR3 DNA reads TGTGCCAGCAGTGAAGTGGTAGCGGGAGGGGGCACAGATACGCAGTATTTT. It specifies CASSEVVAGGGTDTQYF.

As DNA, the CDR3 is TGCGCCAGCAGCTTGAGAGGGACCTACGAGCAGTACTTC. Residues: CASSLRGTYEQYF. The chain has TRBV5-1 and TRBJ2-7; possible D gene TRBD2, 5 bases. Trimming removed 1 base from V and 2 bases from J, with 7 bases in between. Germline V gene data show CDR1 as SGHRS and CDR2 as YFSETQ. This CDR3 spans 13 amino acids.

This chain connects TRBV19 to TRBJ1-2; 8 positions agree with TRBD1. The CDR3 is 12 residues long. Looked up from germline, CDR1 is LNHDA and CDR2 is SQIVND (reference sequence). The J segment lost 5 bases and the V segment lost 10 bases, leaving 6 bases of the junction unmatched. The CDR3 protein is CATSDRVYGYTF. CDR3 in DNA: TGTGCCACGTCGGACAGGGTATATGGCTACACCTTC.

The rearrangement joins TRBV4-3 to TRBJ2-2; D possibly corresponds to TRBD1 (6 bases). From germline, CDR1 is LGHNA and CDR2 YSLEER. The CDR3 is 14 amino acids. V was pared by 3 bases and J by 6 bases, with 11 bases between. CDR3 bases: TGCGCCAGCAGCCATTGGACAGTACCCGGGGAGCTGTTTTTT. Translation: CASSHWTVPGELFF.

The rearrangement links TRBV2 to TRBJ1-5; 12 bases are shared with TRBD1. The CDR3 is made up of 14 amino acids. Trimming took 8 bases from V and 7 from J; bases not matched to a gene: 6. Germline V gene sequence: CDR1 SNHLY, CDR2 FYNNEI. CDR3 residues: CASGTGGVGQPQHF. The CDR3 DNA follows: TGTGCCAGCGGGACAGGGGGCGTGGGGCAGCCCCAGCATTTT.

CDR3 loop: CASSQDLGAINTEAFF. In nucleotides, the CDR3 is TGCGCCAGCAGCCAAGATCTGGGGGCGATTAACACTGAAGCTTTCTTT. V usage is TRBV4-3 and J usage is TRBJ1-1; weak D call: TRBD1 (6 bases). The CDR3 length is 16 residues. Trimming left V 0 bases short and J 2 bases short, with 13 bases between. Germline-derived CDR1 and CDR2 are LGHNA and YSLEER.